The clone carrying this T cell receptor beta chain was observed a handful of times. The target antigen is unknown. One junction end disagrees with the germline gene, perhaps due to a read error. Germline CDR1 is DFQATT and CDR2 is SNEGSKA (reference sequence). This CDR3 region has 12 residues. This sample was taken from a study of breast tumors, draining lymph nodes, adjacent tissues. The lymph nodes were axillary draining lymph nodes from breast cancer patients. MiXCR, run by TCRdb on the multiplex PCR reads, gives a single entry per CDR3 protein. Counted here are about 180,000 distinct CDR3 sequences, roughly a third occurring once; the ten biggest clones make up about 3.9%. Whole-study results and caveats: Compared with lymph nodes, tumors were less diverse; compared with nontumor tissue, more. The lymph node origin of tumor T cells was framed as consistent with a hypothesis, not demonstrated. Data fit most tumor T cells coming from lymph node, expanding in tumor. Luminal-like breast cancer showed significantly greater tumor-nontumor repertoire similarity than basal-like breast cancer did.

What was sequenced was axillary lymph node tissue. This TCR derives from a female donor with breast cancer. Some clones in this sample may be carry-over from other donors' samples. The J gene is TRBJ1-2, the V gene TRBV20-1; D call uncertain. This CDR3 is CSARDLAYGSTF. For the CDR3, the DNA is TGCAGTGCTAGAGATCTCGCCTATGGCTCCACCTTC.